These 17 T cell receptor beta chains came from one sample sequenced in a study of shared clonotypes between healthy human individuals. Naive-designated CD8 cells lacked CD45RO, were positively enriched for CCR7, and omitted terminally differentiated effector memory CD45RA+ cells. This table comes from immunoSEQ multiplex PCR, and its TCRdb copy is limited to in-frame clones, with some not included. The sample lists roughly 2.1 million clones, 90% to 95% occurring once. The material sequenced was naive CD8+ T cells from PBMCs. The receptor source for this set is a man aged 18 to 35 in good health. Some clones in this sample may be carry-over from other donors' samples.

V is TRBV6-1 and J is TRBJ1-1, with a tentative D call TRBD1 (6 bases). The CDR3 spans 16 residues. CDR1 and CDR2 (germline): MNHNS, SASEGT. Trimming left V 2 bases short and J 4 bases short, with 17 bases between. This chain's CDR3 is CASSEPYQAGATEAFF. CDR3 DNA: TGTGCCAGCAGTGAACCGTACCAGGCAGGGGCCACTGAAGCTTTCTTT.

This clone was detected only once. The CDR3, as DNA: TGTGCCAGCAGCTTATCAAGCTTTGGTGGCTACACCTTC. Its protein product is CASSLSSFGGYTF. The chain couples TRBV11-2 to TRBJ1-2; D remains ambiguous. CDR1 is SGHAT and CDR2 is FQNNGV in the germline V gene. V was cut by 2 bases and J by 7 bases, with 11 bases left in between. CDR3 size: 13 residues. Using reference TRBV11-2 and TRBJ1-2 for the parts outside the CDR3, the full variable domain is EAGVAQSPRYKIIEKRQSVAFWCNPISGHATLYWYQQILGQGPKLLIQFQNNGVVDDSQLPKDRFSAERLKGVDSTLKIQPAKLEDSAVYLCASSLSSFGGYTFGSGTRLTVV.

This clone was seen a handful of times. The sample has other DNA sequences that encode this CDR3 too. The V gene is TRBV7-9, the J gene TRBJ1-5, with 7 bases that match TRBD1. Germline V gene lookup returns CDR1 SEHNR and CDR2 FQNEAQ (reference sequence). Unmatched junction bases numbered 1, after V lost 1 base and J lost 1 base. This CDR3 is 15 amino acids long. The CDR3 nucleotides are TGTGCCAGCAGCTTAGAGGGGGCGAGCAATCAGCCCCAGCATTTT. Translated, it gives CASSLEGASNQPQHF.

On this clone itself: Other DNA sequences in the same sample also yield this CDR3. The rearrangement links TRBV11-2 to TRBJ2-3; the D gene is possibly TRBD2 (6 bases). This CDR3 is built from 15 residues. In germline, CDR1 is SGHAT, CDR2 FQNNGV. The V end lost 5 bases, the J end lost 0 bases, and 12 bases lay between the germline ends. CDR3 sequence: CASSRRGLSTDTQYF. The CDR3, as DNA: TGTGCCAGCAGCCGGAGGGGCCTGAGCACAGATACGCAGTATTTT.

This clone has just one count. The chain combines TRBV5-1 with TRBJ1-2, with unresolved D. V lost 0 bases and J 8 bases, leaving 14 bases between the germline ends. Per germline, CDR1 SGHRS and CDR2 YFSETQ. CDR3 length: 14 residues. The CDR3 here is CASSLGHPSNGYTF. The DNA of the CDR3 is TGCGCCAGCAGCTTGGGGCACCCTAGCAACGGCTACACCTTC.

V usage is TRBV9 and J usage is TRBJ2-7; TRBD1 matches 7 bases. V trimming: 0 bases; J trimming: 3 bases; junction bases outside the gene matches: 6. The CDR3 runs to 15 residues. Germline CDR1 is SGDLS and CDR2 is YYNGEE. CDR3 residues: CASSVGDSALYEQYF. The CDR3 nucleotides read TGTGCCAGCAGCGTAGGGGACAGCGCACTCTACGAGCAGTACTTC. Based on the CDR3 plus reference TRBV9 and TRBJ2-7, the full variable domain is DSGVTQTPKHLITATGQRVTLRCSPRSGDLSVYWYQQSLDQGLQFLIQYYNGEERAKGNILERFSAQQFPDLHSELNLSSLELGDSALYFCASSVGDSALYEQYFGPGTRLTVT.

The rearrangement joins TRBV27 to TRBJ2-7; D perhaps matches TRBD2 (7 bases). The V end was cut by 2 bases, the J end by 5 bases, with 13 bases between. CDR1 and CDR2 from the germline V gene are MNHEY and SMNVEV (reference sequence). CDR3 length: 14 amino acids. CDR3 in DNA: TGTGCCAGCAGTTTAAGGGGGGGGTTGAACGAGCAGTACTTC. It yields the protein CASSLRGGLNEQYF.

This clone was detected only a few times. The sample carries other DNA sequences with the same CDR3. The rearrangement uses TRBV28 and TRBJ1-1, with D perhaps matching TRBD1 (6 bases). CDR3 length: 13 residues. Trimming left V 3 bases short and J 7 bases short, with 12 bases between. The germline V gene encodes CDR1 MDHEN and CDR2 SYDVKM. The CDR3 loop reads CASSFSGGGEAFF. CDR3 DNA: TGTGCCAGCAGTTTTTCGGGGGGCGGTGAAGCTTTCTTT.

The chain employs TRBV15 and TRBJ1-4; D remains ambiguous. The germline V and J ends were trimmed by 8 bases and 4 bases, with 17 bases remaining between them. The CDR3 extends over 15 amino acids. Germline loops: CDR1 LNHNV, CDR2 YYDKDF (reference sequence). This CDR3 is CATVQGDGVNEKLFF. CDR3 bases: TGTGCCACCGTTCAAGGTGATGGGGTTAATGAAAAACTGTTTTTT.

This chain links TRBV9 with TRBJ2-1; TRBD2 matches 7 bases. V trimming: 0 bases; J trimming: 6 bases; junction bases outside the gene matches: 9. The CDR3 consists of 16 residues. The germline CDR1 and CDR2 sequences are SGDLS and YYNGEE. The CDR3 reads CASSVGLGGRRNEQFF. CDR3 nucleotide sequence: TGTGCCAGCAGCGTAGGTCTTGGCGGGAGACGCAATGAGCAGTTCTTC. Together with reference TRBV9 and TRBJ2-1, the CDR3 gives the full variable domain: DSGVTQTPKHLITATGQRVTLRCSPRSGDLSVYWYQQSLDQGLQFLIQYYNGEERAKGNILERFSAQQFPDLHSELNLSSLELGDSALYFCASSVGLGGRRNEQFFGPGTRLTVL.

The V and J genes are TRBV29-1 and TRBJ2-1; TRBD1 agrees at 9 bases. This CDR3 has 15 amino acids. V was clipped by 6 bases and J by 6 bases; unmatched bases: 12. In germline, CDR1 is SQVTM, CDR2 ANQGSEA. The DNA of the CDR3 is TGCAGCGTCAAGTCCCGGGACAGGGAGGGCAATGAGCAGTTCTTC. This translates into CSVKSRDREGNEQFF.

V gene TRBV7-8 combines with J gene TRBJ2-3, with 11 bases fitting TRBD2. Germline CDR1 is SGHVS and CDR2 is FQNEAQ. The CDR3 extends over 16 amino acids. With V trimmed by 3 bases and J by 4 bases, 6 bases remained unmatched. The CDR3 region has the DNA TGTGCCAGCAGCTTCGGTAGCGGGAGGGCTGCAGATACGCAGTATTTT. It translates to CASSFGSGRAADTQYF.

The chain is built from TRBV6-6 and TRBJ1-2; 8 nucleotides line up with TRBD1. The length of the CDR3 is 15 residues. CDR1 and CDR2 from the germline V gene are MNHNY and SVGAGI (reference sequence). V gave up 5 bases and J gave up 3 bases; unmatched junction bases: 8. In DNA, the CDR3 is TGTGCCAGCAGTACCCGGACAGGGAACGACTATGGCTACACCTTC. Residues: CASSTRTGNDYGYTF.

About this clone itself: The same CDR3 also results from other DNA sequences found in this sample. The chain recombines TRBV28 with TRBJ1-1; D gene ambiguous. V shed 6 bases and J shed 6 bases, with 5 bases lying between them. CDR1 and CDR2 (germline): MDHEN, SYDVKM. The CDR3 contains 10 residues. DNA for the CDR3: TGTGCCAGCAGCTTGTCTGAAGCTTTCTTT. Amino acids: CASSLSEAFF. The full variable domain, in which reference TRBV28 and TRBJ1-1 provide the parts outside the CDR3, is DVKVTQSSRYLVKRTGEKVFLECVQDMDHENMFWYRQDPGLGLRLIYFSYDVKMKEKGDIPEGYSVSREKKERFSLILESASTNQTSMYLCASSLSEAFFGQGTRLTVV.

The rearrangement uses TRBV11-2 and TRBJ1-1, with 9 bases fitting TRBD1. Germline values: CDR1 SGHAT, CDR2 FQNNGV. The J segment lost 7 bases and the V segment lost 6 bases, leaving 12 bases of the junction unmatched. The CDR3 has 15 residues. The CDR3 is CASSFWRTGEDEAFF. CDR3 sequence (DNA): TGTGCCAGCAGTTTTTGGAGGACAGGGGAAGATGAAGCTTTCTTT.

The CDR3: CASEGLDNEQFF. DNA of the CDR3: TGTGCCAGCGAGGGACTTGACAATGAGCAGTTCTTC. V is TRBV28 and J is TRBJ2-1; D perhaps matches TRBD2 (6 bases). Trimming shortened V by 8 bases and J by 5 bases, and 10 bases separated the two germline ends. CDR3 length equals 12 residues. Germline assignment: CDR1 MDHEN and CDR2 SYDVKM.

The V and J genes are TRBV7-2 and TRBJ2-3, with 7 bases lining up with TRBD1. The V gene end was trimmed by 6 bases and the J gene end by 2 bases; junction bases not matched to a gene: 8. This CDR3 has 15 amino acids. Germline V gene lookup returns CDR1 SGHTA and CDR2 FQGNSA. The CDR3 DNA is TGTGCCAGCAGTCCGGACAGGACATCCACAGATACGCAGTATTTT. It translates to CASSPDRTSTDTQYF.